Sequencing of this T cell receptor (beta chain) was carried out in a study of blood T cell repertoires in COVID-19. Across the study: COVID-19 samples, acute and convalescent, were from the United States, Italy and Spain. PBMCs, B-cell-depleted T cells, or T cells were the source of the cDNA or gDNA that made up the material.

Seattle patient enrollment occurred during active infection, with longitudinal follow-up thereafter. Per the original methods: From reference gene primer amplification, estimates of nucleated cell counts were derived. Clones were sequenced by immunoSEQ multiplex PCR, and TCRdb holds only the in-frame ones, with some missing. The DNA gave D and trimming, while V, J and clone size come from that table. Of about 210,000 clones in the sample, 80% to 90% were seen once. Germline V gene sequence: CDR1 SGHRS, CDR2 YFSETQ. The V segment lost 3 bases and the J segment 4 bases; nucleotides outside the gene matches: 5. This CDR3 contains 15 residues.

Sequencing input: peripheral blood. The TCR was taken from a woman of 80 years or more with COVID-19, enrolled during active disease. This rearrangement joins TRBV5-1 to TRBJ2-2; 8 nucleotides align to TRBD2. The CDR3 DNA sequence: TGCGCCAGCAGCTCGGGCGGGGGGTTCACCGGGGAGCTGTTTTTT. It specifies CASSSGGGFTGELFF.